The following is a T cell receptor (beta chain) sequence with its context. The data were obtained in a study of T cell changes during pregnancy in multiple sclerosis. The V gene's germline CDR1 is LNHDA and CDR2 SQIVND (reference sequence). The junction had 4 bases not matched to a gene; V was cut back by 5 bases and J by 0 bases. This CDR3 comprises 16 residues. Clones were read by immunoSEQ multiplex PCR, and TCRdb kept only the in-frame ones, dropping some. The sample consists of 40,000 to 45,000 clones, about 91% of them appearing once. The receptor's source is a female donor in good health, enrolled as a control in a pregnancy study. This sample comprised CD4+ T cells from peripheral blood mononuclear cells, obtained in the second trimester of pregnancy. The J gene is TRBJ2-7, the V gene TRBV19; TRBD2 aligns across 13 bases. The CDR3 here is CASSVWTSGSSYEQYF. CDR3 nucleotide sequence: TGTGCCAGTAGTGTCTGGACTAGCGGGAGCTCCTACGAGCAGTACTTC. Full variable domain (remainder filled in from reference TRBV19 and TRBJ2-7): DGGITQSPKYLFRKEGQNVTLSCEQNLNHDAMYWYRQDPGQGLRLIYYSQIVNDFQKGDIAEGYSVSREKKESFPLTVTSAQKNPTAFYLCASSVWTSGSSYEQYFGPGTRLTVT.